Listed below are T cell receptor beta chains from one sample, sequenced in a study of blood T cell repertoires in COVID-19. Sequencing used immunoSEQ multiplex PCR; TCRdb keeps in-frame clones, though not all of them. The data show over 100,000 clones, with 83% seen just once and about 20% held by the top ten. Sequences were obtained from peripheral blood. The receptors were sampled from a woman aged 55-69 years with acute or convalescent COVID-19. CDR3s include the opening cysteine and the closing phenylalanine or tryptophan. A D gene is named only where the DNA matches it firmly. Clone size, where shown, is once, few, many, or a class for clones that have expanded.

abundance	v_gene	j_gene	d_gene	CDR3nt	CDR3aa
NA	TRBV6-6	TRBJ1-1	NA	TGTGCCAGCAGTTACTCGAATCGCAGGGCGAACACTGAAGCTTTCTTT	CASSYSNRRANTEAFF
NA	TRBV7-9	TRBJ1-5	NA	TGTGCCAGCAGCTTAGCCGTGGGAGATCAGCCCCAGCATTTT	CASSLAVGDQPQHF
NA	TRBV27	TRBJ2-7	TRBD1	TGTGCCAGCAATAATACAGGGGGGACCTACGAGCAGTACTTC	CASNNTGGTYEQYF
NA	TRBV28	TRBJ1-4	NA	TGTGCCAGCAGCCGACCCTTGCCAGGCTCGAATGAAAAACTGTTTTTT	CASSRPLPGSNEKLFF
NA	TRBV5-1	TRBJ1-3	NA	TGCGCCAGCAGCTCTTCCGGGGAAACTGGAAACACCATATATTTT	CASSSSGETGNTIYF
NA	TRBV27	TRBJ2-2	NA	TGTGCCAGCAGTCCTGGGGACACTCGAGCGAACACCGGGGAGCTGTTTTTT	CASSPGDTRANTGELFF
NA	TRBV11-2	TRBJ1-6	NA	TGTGCCAGCAGCTTAGTTAACTATTCACCCCTCCACTTT	CASSLVNYSPLHF
NA	TRBV21-1	TRBJ1-2	NA	TGTGCCAGCAGCAAGACAGGGTTGTATGGCTACACCTTC	CASSKTGLYGYTF
NA	TRBV19	TRBJ2-5	NA	TGTGCCACCGGGACCCAGTACTTC	CATGTQYF
few	TRBV7-9	TRBJ1-1	NA	TGTGCCAGTTCGCAGGGGATGAACACTGAAGCTTTCTTT	CASSQGMNTEAFF
once	TRBV2	TRBJ1-4	NA	TGTGCCAGCGGAATACAGGGAGGGGATGAAAAACTGTTTTTT	CASGIQGGDEKLFF
few	TRBV6-5	TRBJ1-6	TRBD1	TGTGCCAGCACCCAGGGGGCGCGGGGTAATTCACCCCTCCACTTT	CASTQGARGNSPLHF
NA	TRBV24-1	TRBJ2-7	NA	TGTGCCACTCAGAGCGGCGGCACCTACGAGCAGTACTTC	CATQSGGTYEQYF
NA	TRBV19	TRBJ2-2	TRBD2	TGTGCCTGTAAAGCGGGAACCGCGAACACCGGGGAGCTGTTTTTT	CACKAGTANTGELFF
NA	TRBV29-1	TRBJ1-2	TRBD1	TGCAGCGTTGAAGGGGGACAGGGGGTTGGCTACACCTTC	CSVEGGQGVGYTF
NA	TRBV28	TRBJ2-3	TRBD2	TGTGCCAGCTTCGCCCCAGCGGGGGGGAGTTTGAATACGCAGTATTTT	CASFAPAGGSLNTQYF
few	TRBV29-1	TRBJ2-7	TRBD2	TGCAGCGTCACTAGCGGGACGAAGGAGCAGTACTTC	CSVTSGTKEQYF
NA	TRBV5-4	TRBJ2-7	TRBD1	TGTGCCAGCAGCTTGAGACATAGACAGGGGTCGTACGAGCAGTACTTC	CASSLRHRQGSYEQYF
NA	TRBV24-1	TRBJ2-1	NA	TGTGCCACCAGTGATCCGCGGCAGGGAGGTATTGAGCAGTTCTTC	CATSDPRQGGIEQFF
few	TRBV18	TRBJ1-5	TRBD1	TGTGCCAGCTCACCACCCCCCGGCAGGGGGGATAGCAATCAGCCCCAGCATTTT	CASSPPPGRGDSNQPQHF
many	TRBV5-6	TRBJ1-1	NA	TGTGCCAGCAGACTAAGGGAGACGACTGAAGCTTTCTTT	CASRLRETTEAFF
NA	TRBV24-1	TRBJ2-2	NA	TGTGCCACCAGTGATTTCGGTCAGGGGACCGGGGAGCTGTTTTTT	CATSDFGQGTGELFF
NA	TRBV3-1/TRBV3-2	TRBJ2-3	NA	TGTGCCAGCAAACGTCAGGGTGGCACAGATACGCAGTATTTT	CASKRQGGTDTQYF
NA	TRBV10-1	TRBJ2-1	TRBD2	TGCGCCAGCAGTGAGGGACTAGCGGGAGTTTATGAGCAGTTCTTC	CASSEGLAGVYEQFF
NA	TRBV28	TRBJ1-6	TRBD1	TGTGCCAGCAGGTCCGGGACAGGCCTCCCCCTCCACTTT	CASRSGTGLPLHF
NA	TRBV27	TRBJ1-6	TRBD1	TGTGCCAGCACCACAAGCGGGGACAGGGCGAATTCACCCCTCCACTTT	CASTTSGDRANSPLHF
NA	TRBV27	TRBJ2-7	NA	TGTGCCAGCAGTCCCTACAGGTCCCAGGACGAGCAGTACTTC	CASSPYRSQDEQYF
NA	TRBV18	TRBJ2-7	TRBD1	TGTGCCAGCTCATCCGGGACAGGACCCTACGAGCAGTACTTC	CASSSGTGPYEQYF
NA	TRBV7-2	TRBJ2-7	TRBD2	TGTGCCAGCAGCCGCTTAGCGGGAGGCTCCTACGAGCAGTACTTC	CASSRLAGGSYEQYF
NA	TRBV14	TRBJ2-7	NA	TGTGCCAGCAGCCAACTCCTGGGCGCTGAGCAGTACTTC	CASSQLLGAEQYF
NA	TRBV7-2	TRBJ2-5	TRBD1	TGTGCCAGCAGCTTAGGAGCAGGGGGTCGAGAGACCCAGTACTTC	CASSLGAGGRETQYF
once	TRBV29-1	TRBJ1-1	NA	TGCAGCGTTGTGGAGGGGAATCCGATCCAAGCTTTCTTT	CSVVEGNPIQAFF
few	TRBV5-1	TRBJ2-7	NA	TGCGCCAGCAGCCCTGGCCTACAGGCCTCCTACGAGCAGTACTTC	CASSPGLQASYEQYF
NA	TRBV29-1	TRBJ2-1	TRBD2	TGCAGCGTTCTAGCGGGAGGGCCAATAAATGAGCAGTTCTTC	CSVLAGGPINEQFF
NA	TRBV6-6	TRBJ1-4	NA	TGTGCCAGCAGTTACCCCAGGACGGGGGAGGAAAAACTGTTTTTT	CASSYPRTGEEKLFF
NA	TRBV27	TRBJ2-1	TRBD2	TGTGCCAGCTTGTCTAGCGGGAGTTCCAATGAGCAGTTCTTC	CASLSSGSSNEQFF
NA	TRBV11-2	TRBJ2-1	NA	TGTGCCAGCAGCCCCCAAGGACAGTTGAATGAGCAGTTCTTC	CASSPQGQLNEQFF
NA	TRBV6-5	TRBJ2-7	NA	TGTGCCAGCAGCCCCTTGCACGGGAGCGACGAGCAGTACTTC	CASSPLHGSDEQYF
NA	TRBV19	TRBJ1-1	TRBD1	TGTGCCAGTAGGATCGGACAGGGGCCCACTGAAGCTTTCTTT	CASRIGQGPTEAFF
NA	TRBV28	TRBJ1-5	TRBD1	TGTGCCAGCAGTTTGAGGGACAGGCCGCTTGGGCCCCAGCATTTT	CASSLRDRPLGPQHF
NA	TRBV27	TRBJ1-2	NA	TGTGCCAGCATGCCGTTGCGGCTGGGGGGAGCGAACTATGGCTACACCTTC	CASMPLRLGGANYGYTF
few	TRBV19	TRBJ2-1	NA	TGTGCCAGTACCCGAGGAGGTGGTGAGCAGTTCTTC	CASTRGGGEQFF
NA	TRBV19	TRBJ1-5	NA	TGTGCCAGTAGTATGAATGGAGGAGATCAGCCCCAGCATTTT	CASSMNGGDQPQHF
NA	TRBV6-2/TRBV6-3	TRBJ2-7	NA	TGTGCCAGCAGTGCTATCTACGAGCAGTACTTC	CASSAIYEQYF
NA	TRBV10-1	TRBJ2-3	NA	TGCGCCAGCAGTGGACAGGGCACAGATACGCAGTATTTT	CASSGQGTDTQYF
NA	TRBV21-1	TRBJ2-2	NA	TGTGCCAGCAGCGACCGGACAGGGGTCGGGGAGCTGTTTTTT	CASSDRTGVGELFF
NA	TRBV19	TRBJ1-1	NA	TGTGCCAGTAGGACAGGCATTCCCCCTTTTAAAGCTTTCTTT	CASRTGIPPFKAFF
NA	TRBV15	TRBJ2-5	NA	TGTGCCACCAGCCTCGGTGGCAGGGGCGGCCAAGAGACCCAGTACTTC	CATSLGGRGGQETQYF
NA	TRBV7-6	TRBJ2-7	TRBD1	TGTGCCAGCAGCTCCGGACAGGGGGTAGCCTACGAGCAGTACTTC	CASSSGQGVAYEQYF
NA	TRBV18	TRBJ1-1	TRBD1	TGTGCCAGCTCACTGGGACAGGGGCTTCTTACGACTGAAGCTTTCTTT	CASSLGQGLLTTEAFF
NA	TRBV11-2	TRBJ2-1	TRBD2	TGTGCCAGCAGCTTAGCTAGCGGGGGGGTTGGTGAGCAGTTCTTC	CASSLASGGVGEQFF
NA	TRBV18	TRBJ1-2	NA	TGTGCCAGCTCACCGGCGACAACGGTCCCTGGCTACACCTTC	CASSPATTVPGYTF
NA	TRBV10-3	TRBJ1-2	NA	TGTGCCATCAGTGCACAACCGCCGGGAGATGGCTACACCTTC	CAISAQPPGDGYTF
NA	TRBV30	TRBJ1-5	NA	TGTGCCTGGAGTGCACAGAATCAGCCCCAGCATTTT	CAWSAQNQPQHF
once	TRBV5-1	TRBJ2-4	NA	TGCGCCAGCAGCCCCGGACAGTCGATGGAAAACATTCAGTACTTC	CASSPGQSMENIQYF
NA	TRBV12-5	TRBJ1-5	TRBD1	TGTGCTAGTGGTCCGGGACAGGGGGTTCAGCCCCAGCATTTT	CASGPGQGVQPQHF
NA	TRBV7-6	TRBJ1-1	TRBD1	TGTGCCAGCAGCTTCCCGATTGACAGGGGGAGGGACACTGAAGCTTTCTTT	CASSFPIDRGRDTEAFF
once	TRBV3-1/TRBV3-2	TRBJ2-6	NA	TGTGCCAGCAGCCAAGATCCCAGGGGGGCTGGGGCCAACGTCCTGACTTTC	CASSQDPRGAGANVLTF
NA	TRBV5-8	TRBJ1-5	NA	TGTGCCAGCAGCTTGGGGCCAGGGGCTCAGCCCCAGCATTTT	CASSLGPGAQPQHF
once	TRBV28	TRBJ1-1	TRBD1	TGTGCCAGCAGGGACAGGGGAGGGAACACTGAAGCTTTCTTT	CASRDRGGNTEAFF